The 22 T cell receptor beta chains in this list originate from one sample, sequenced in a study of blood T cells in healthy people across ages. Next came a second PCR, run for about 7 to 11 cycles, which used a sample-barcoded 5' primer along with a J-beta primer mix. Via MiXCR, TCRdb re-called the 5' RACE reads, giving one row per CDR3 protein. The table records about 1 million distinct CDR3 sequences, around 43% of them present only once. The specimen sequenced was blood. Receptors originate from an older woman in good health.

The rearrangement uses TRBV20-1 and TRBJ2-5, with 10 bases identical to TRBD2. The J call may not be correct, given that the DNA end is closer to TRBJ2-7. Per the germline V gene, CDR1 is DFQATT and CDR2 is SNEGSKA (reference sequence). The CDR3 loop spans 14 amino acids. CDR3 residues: CSARPGLAFGEQYF. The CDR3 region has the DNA TGCAGTGCTAGACCGGGACTAGCGTTCGGCGAGCAGTACTTC.

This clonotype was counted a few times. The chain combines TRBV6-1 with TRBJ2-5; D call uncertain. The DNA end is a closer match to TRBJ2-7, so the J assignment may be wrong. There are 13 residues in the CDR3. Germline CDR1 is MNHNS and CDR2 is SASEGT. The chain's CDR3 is CASSEAVAYEQYF. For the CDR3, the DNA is TGTGCCAGCAGTGAAGCCGTCGCCTACGAGCAGTACTTC.

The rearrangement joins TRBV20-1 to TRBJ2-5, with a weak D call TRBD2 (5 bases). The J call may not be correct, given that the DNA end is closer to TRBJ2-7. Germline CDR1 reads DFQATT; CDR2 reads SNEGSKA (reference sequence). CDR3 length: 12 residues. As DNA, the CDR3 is TGCAGTGCTAACGGGATCTTCTACGAGCAGTACTTC. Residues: CSANGIFYEQYF.

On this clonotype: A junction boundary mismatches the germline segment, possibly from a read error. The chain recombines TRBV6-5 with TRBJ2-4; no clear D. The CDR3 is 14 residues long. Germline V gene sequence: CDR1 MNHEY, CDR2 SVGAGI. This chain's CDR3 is CANSSPGPRGEQYF. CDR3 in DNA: TGTGCCAACAGTTCCCCGGGCCCTCGCGGAGAGCAGTACTTC.

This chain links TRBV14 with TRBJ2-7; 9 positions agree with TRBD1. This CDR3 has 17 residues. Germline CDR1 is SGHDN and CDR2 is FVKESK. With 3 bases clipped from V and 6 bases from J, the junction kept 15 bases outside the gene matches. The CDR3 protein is CASSQDGVRDRVGEQYF. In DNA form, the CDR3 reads TGTGCCAGCAGCCAGGATGGGGTCCGGGACAGGGTTGGCGAGCAGTACTTC.

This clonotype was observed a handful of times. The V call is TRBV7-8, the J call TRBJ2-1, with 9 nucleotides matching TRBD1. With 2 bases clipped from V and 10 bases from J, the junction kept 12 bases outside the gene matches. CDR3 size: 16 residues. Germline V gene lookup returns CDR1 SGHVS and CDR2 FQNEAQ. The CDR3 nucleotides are TGTGCCAGCAGCTTATCGGGTCGGACAGGGGTGGTGGAGCAGTTCTTC. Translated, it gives CASSLSGRTGVVEQFF.

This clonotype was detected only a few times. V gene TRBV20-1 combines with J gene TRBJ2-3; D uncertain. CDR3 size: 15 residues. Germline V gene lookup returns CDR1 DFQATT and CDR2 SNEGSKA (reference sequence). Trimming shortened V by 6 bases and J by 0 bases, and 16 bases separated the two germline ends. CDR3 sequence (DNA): TGCAGTGCCCTCGGTCGAGCGATTAGCACAGATACGCAGTATTTT. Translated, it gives CSALGRAISTDTQYF.

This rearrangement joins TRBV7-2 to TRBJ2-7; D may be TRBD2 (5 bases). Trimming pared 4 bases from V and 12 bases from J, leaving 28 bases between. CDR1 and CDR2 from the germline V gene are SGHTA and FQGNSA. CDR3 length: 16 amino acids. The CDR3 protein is CASSSTPNKAGETLYF. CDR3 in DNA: TGTGCCAGCAGCTCCACCCCGAACAAAGCCGGGGAGACCCTGTACTTC.

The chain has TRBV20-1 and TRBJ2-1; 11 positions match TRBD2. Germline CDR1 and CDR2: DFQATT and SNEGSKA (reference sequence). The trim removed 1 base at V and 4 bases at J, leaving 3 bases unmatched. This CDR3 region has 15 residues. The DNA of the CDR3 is TGCAGTGCTAGAGTACTAGCGGGAGTTTACAATGAGCAGTTCTTC. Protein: CSARVLAGVYNEQFF.

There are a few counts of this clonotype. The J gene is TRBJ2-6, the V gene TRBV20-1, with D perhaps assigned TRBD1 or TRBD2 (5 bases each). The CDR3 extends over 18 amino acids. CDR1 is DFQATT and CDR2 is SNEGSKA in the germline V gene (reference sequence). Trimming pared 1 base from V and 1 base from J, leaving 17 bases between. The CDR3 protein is CSARGRGASASGANVLTF. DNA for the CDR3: TGCAGTGCTAGAGGAAGAGGGGCCTCAGCTTCTGGGGCCAACGTCCTGACTTTC.

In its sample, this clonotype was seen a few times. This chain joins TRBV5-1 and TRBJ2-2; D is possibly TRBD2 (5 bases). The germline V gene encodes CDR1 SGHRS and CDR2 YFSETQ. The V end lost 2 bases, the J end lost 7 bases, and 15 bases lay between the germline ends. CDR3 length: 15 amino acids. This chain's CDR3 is CASSLRQVGDGELFF. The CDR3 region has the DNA TGCGCCAGCAGCTTACGCCAGGTCGGGGACGGGGAGCTGTTTTTT.

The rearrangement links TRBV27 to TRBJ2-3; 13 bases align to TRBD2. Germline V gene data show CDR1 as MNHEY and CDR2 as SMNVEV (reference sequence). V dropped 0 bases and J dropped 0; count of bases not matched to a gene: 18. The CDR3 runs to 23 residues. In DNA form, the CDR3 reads TGTGCCAGCAGTTTATCGGTGGGCCGTGGACTAGCGGGAGAGGGGGCTAGCACAGATACGCAGTATTTT. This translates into CASSLSVGRGLAGEGASTDTQYF.

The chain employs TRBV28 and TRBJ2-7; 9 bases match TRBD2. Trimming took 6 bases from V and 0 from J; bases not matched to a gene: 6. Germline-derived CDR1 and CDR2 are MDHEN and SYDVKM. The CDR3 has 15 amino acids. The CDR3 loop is CASSISGRSSYEQYF. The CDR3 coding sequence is TGTGCCAGCAGCATAAGCGGGAGGAGCTCCTACGAGCAGTACTTC.

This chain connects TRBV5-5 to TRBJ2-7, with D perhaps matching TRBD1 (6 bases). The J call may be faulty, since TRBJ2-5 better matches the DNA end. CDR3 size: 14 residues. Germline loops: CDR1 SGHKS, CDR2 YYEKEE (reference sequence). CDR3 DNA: TGTGCCAGCAGCACCGGACAGCCCCGGGAGACCCAGTACTTC. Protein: CASSTGQPRETQYF.

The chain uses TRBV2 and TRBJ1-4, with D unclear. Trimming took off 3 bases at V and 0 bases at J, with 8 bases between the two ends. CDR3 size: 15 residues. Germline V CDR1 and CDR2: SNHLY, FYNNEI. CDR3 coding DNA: TGTGCCAGCAGTGAGGACGGTGCAACTAATGAAAAACTGTTTTTT. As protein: CASSEDGATNEKLFF.

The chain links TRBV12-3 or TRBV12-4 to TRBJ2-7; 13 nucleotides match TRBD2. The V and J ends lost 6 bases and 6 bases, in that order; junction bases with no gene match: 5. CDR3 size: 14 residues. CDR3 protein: CASSGLAGASEQYF. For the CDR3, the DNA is TGTGCCAGCAGCGGACTAGCGGGAGCCAGCGAGCAGTACTTC.

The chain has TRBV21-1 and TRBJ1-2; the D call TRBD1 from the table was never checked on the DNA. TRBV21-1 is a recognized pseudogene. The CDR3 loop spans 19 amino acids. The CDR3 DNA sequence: TGTGCCAGCAGCCTAAGTAGCGTAACAAGCGCCAGAGCTAACTATGGCTACACCTTC. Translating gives CASSLSSVTSARANYGYTF.

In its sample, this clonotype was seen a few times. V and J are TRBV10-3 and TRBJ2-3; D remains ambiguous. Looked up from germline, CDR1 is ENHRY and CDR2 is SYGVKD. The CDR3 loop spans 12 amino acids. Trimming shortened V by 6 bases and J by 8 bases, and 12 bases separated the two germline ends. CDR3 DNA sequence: TGTGCCATCAGGGACCCGGGCGGTACGCAGTATTTT. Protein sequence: CAIRDPGGTQYF.

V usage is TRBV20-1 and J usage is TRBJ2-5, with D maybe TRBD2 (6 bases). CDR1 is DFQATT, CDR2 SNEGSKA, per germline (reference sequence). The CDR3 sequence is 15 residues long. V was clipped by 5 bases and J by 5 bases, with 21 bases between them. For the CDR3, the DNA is TGCAGTGCTCCCCGGCGGCTAGCGTCGTTTGAGACCCAGTACTTC. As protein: CSAPRRLASFETQYF.

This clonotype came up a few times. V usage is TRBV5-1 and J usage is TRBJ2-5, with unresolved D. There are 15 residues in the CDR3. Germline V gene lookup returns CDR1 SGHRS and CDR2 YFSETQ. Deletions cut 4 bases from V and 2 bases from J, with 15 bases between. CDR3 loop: CASSAGDFQQETQYF. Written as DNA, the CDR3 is TGCGCCAGCAGCGCAGGCGATTTCCAGCAAGAGACCCAGTACTTC.

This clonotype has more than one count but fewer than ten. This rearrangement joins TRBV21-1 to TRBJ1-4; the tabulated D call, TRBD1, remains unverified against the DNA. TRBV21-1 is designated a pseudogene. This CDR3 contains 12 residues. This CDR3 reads CASRQGFEKLFF. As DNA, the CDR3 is TGTGCCAGTCGACAGGGGTTTGAAAAACTGTTTTTT.

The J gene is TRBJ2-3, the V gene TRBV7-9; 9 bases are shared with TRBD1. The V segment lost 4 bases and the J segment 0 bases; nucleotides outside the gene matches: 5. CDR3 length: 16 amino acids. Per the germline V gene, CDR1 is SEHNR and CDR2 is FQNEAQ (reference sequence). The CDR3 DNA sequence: TGTGCCAGCAGCTACCGGGACAGGGTTAGCACAGATACGCAGTATTTT. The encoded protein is CASSYRDRVSTDTQYF.